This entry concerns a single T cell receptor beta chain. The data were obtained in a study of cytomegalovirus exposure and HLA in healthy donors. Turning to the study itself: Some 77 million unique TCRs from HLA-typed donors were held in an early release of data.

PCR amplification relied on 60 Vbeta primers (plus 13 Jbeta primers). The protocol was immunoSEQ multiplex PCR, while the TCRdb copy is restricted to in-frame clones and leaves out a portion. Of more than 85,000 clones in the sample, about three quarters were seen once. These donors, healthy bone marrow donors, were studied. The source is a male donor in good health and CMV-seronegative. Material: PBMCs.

The CDR3 DNA reads TGTGCCAGCAGCGCGGGCCTAACCCGACACTACGAGCAGTACTTC. Amino acids: CASSAGLTRHYEQYF. The rearrangement links TRBV7-2 to TRBJ2-7; weak D call: TRBD2 (5 bases). The germline V gene has CDR1 SGHTA and CDR2 FQGNSA. V lost 5 bases and J 3 bases, leaving 17 bases between the germline ends. The CDR3 is 15 residues long.